What follows are 13 T cell receptor beta chains derived from one specimen sequenced in a study of low-dose radiotherapy and immunotherapy resistance in tumors. The time point denotes: after trial treatment. Indicated treatment: LDRT plus nivolumab, ipilimumab, low-dose cyclophosphamide and aspirin (RACIN trial). With TRAV- and TRBV-specific primers, first-strand cDNA was made, covering the alpha and beta chains. PCR amplification of the TCRs was performed with Phusion for 20 to 25 PCR cycles, and it relied on a constant-region primer together with a V-primer adapter. Using its own MiXCR run on the reads, TCRdb lists one record per CDR3 protein. This table has under 95,000 distinct CDR3 sequences, around a sixth appearing once. Sequencing used PBMCs, obtained after low-dose radiotherapy plus immunotherapy. The receptors here all came from a male donor with prostate cancer.

The sample holds a few counts of this clonotype. The chain's CDR3 is CSMKGGSYNEQFF. The CDR3 nucleotides read TGCAGCATGAAGGGAGGCTCCTACAATGAGCAGTTCTTC. The rearrangement uses TRBV29-1 and TRBJ2-1; D possibly corresponds to TRBD2 (6 bases). Germline V gene sequence: CDR1 SQVTM, CDR2 ANQGSEA. V was pared by 8 bases and J by 0 bases, with 11 bases between. CDR3 length: 13 residues.

Note on this clonotype: This sequence is one base from a far larger clone and is likely a read error. The chain links TRBV5-4 to TRBJ2-1; D may be TRBD2 (5 bases). Germline V gene lookup returns CDR1 SGHNT and CDR2 YYREEE (reference sequence). V dropped 1 base and J dropped 13 bases, with 21 bases sitting between them. The CDR3 sequence is 15 residues long. Here the CDR3 DNA reads TGTGCCAGCAGCTTGCCGGCGGGTAGGGCAGAGACCCAGTTCTTC. Translation gives CASSLPAGRAETQFF. The variable domain in full, completed from reference TRBV5-4 and TRBJ2-1, reads ETGVTQSPTHLIKTRGQQVTLRCSSQSGHNTVSWYQQALGQGPQFIFQYYREEENGRGNFPPRFSGLQFPNYSSELNVNALELDDSALYLCASSLPAGRAETQFFGPGTRLTVL.

In its sample, this clonotype was seen a few times. It differs at one base from a far larger clone, so likely a read error. V and J are TRBV28 and TRBJ2-3, with D perhaps TRBD2 (6 bases). CDR1 and CDR2 from the germline V gene are MDHEN and SYDVKM. The CDR3 runs 13 residues. V shed 4 bases and J shed 7 bases, with 12 bases lying between them. The CDR3 DNA reads as TGTGCCAGCAGTTACGGAGGGCGGAATACGCAGTATTTT. It encodes CASSYGGRNTQYF.

A note on this clonotype: The DNA is left out, because the CDR3 cannot be placed on it with certainty; the CDR3 is given as TCRdb lists it. The chain couples TRBV3-1 to TRBJ1-1; the table's D call, TRBD1, has no DNA check behind it. The CDR3 length equals 24 residues, ends included. The germline CDR1 and CDR2 sequences are LGHDT and YNNKEL (reference sequence). This CDR3 reads CASSQGPSSYNEQFFGPGTTEAFF.

A word on this clonotype: The germline gene is not matched at one end of the junction; a read error may be the cause. V usage is TRBV5-5 and J usage is TRBJ2-1; 11 nucleotides agree with TRBD1. The CDR3 is 15 amino acids. Germline assignment: CDR1 SGHKS and CDR2 YYEKEE (reference sequence). CDR3 nucleotide sequence: TGTGCCAGCAGCTCTGGACAGGGGGCCTATAATGAGCAGTTCTTC. It yields the protein CASSSGQGAYNEQFF.

This clonotype was observed at least ten times. V and J are TRBV12-5 and TRBJ2-3; 11 nucleotides agree with TRBD2. The CDR3 length is 17 residues. CDR1 is LGHNT and CDR2 is FRNRAP in the germline V gene. The V segment lost 5 bases and the J segment 2 bases; nucleotides outside the gene matches: 9. The CDR3 region is CASGLQTSGRNTDTQYF. The CDR3 nucleotides are TGTGCTAGTGGTCTCCAAACTAGCGGGAGAAACACAGATACGCAGTATTTT.

This clonotype has ten or more counts. The rearrangement uses TRBV19 and TRBJ1-3, with D possibly being TRBD1 (5 bases). The CDR3 length is 13 residues. Trimming shortened V by 10 bases and J by 0 bases, and 10 bases separated the two germline ends. Germline values: CDR1 LNHDA, CDR2 SQIVND (reference sequence). The CDR3 here is CATTGVSGNTIYF. The CDR3 region has the DNA TGTGCCACAACGGGGGTCTCTGGAAACACCATATATTTT. Full variable domain (missing parts from reference TRBV19 and TRBJ1-3): DGGITQSPKYLFRKEGQNVTLSCEQNLNHDAMYWYRQDPGQGLRLIYYSQIVNDFQKGDIAEGYSVSREKKESFPLTVTSAQKNPTAFYLCATTGVSGNTIYFGEGSWLTVV.

In this sample, this clonotype turned up many times. The V gene is TRBV7-2, the J gene TRBJ1-4; D not resolved. Germline V CDR1 and CDR2: SGHTA, FQGNSA. CDR3 length: 16 amino acids. V was pared by 5 bases and J by 5 bases, with 18 bases between. The CDR3 spells CASSPLGRAGNEKLFF. The CDR3 nucleotides are TGTGCCAGCAGCCCTCTCGGAAGGGCCGGCAATGAAAAACTGTTTTTT.

The chain recombines TRBV6-2 or TRBV6-3 with TRBJ2-2; TRBD2 aligns across 15 bases. The CDR3 spans 18 residues. Per the germline V gene, CDR1 is MNHEY and CDR2 is SVGEGT. V shed 0 bases, J shed 4 bases, and the junction held 3 bases outside the gene matches. CDR3 DNA: TGTGCCAGCAGTTACTCGGGACTAGCGGGAGGAGGCACCGGGGAGCTGTTTTTT. Its protein is CASSYSGLAGGGTGELFF.

This clonotype was picked up many times. This chain joins TRBV28 and TRBJ2-2; the match to TRBD2 covers 16 bases. Germline V lookup: CDR1 MDHEN, CDR2 SYDVKM. The CDR3 runs 17 residues. V trimming: 10 bases; J trimming: 1 base; junction bases outside the gene matches: 6. The CDR3 DNA reads TGTGCCACCCTCGGGACTAGCGGGAGGGGGAACACCGGGGAGCTGTTTTTT. Translated, it gives CATLGTSGRGNTGELFF.

This clonotype came up many times. The chain is built from TRBV2 and TRBJ2-1; no clear D. The CDR3 runs 11 residues. Germline V gene sequence: CDR1 SNHLY, CDR2 FYNNEI. The V end lost 7 bases, the J end lost 6 bases, and 7 bases lay between the germline ends. CDR3 bases: TGTGCCAGCACATACTCCAATGAGCAGTTCTTC. Amino acids: CASTYSNEQFF.

This clonotype was counted ten times or more. The rearrangement joins TRBV30 to TRBJ1-2; no firm D call. Germline V gene lookup returns CDR1 GTSNPN and CDR2 SVGIG (reference sequence). The length of the CDR3 is 11 residues. V was pared by 4 bases and J by 7 bases, with 10 bases between. The CDR3 region has the DNA TGTGCCTGGAACCGACCACCTGGCTACACCTTC. Its translation is CAWNRPPGYTF.

The V call is TRBV6-2 or TRBV6-3, the J call TRBJ2-1; TRBD2 matches at 10 bases. Germline lookup yields CDR1 MNHEY and CDR2 SVGEGT. The V gene end was trimmed by 6 bases and the J gene end by 6 bases; junction bases not matched to a gene: 5. The CDR3 spans 14 residues. The CDR3 region is CASRSGGAFNEQFF. DNA of the CDR3: TGTGCCAGCAGGAGCGGGGGGGCTTTCAATGAGCAGTTCTTC.